This entry concerns a single T cell receptor (beta chain). The authors prepared the TCRbeta library with unique molecular identifiers. TCRdb used MiXCR to reprocess the PCR reads, holding one entry per CDR3 protein. The repertoire includes around 400,000 distinct CDR3 sequences, 9.5% to 13% of them detected once, and roughly 6% sits in the top ten. The data stem from a study of T-cell reconstitution after alpha-beta-depleted transplantation in children. After removal of 6 bases from V and 0 bases from J, the junction contained 5 bases not matched to a gene. CDR1 and CDR2 from the germline V gene are KGHSH and LQKENI. The CDR3 contains 15 residues.

The sample was PBMCs from the stem cell graft donor, taken from the stem cell graft. The clonotype comes from a human donor who donated a stem cell graft to a child with acute myeloid leukemia. This rearrangement joins TRBV18 to TRBJ1-1; TRBD1 agrees at 9 bases. The CDR3 DNA reads as TGTGCCAGCTCGCGGGACAGGGAAATGAACACTGAAGCTTTCTTT. Its translation: CASSRDREMNTEAFF.